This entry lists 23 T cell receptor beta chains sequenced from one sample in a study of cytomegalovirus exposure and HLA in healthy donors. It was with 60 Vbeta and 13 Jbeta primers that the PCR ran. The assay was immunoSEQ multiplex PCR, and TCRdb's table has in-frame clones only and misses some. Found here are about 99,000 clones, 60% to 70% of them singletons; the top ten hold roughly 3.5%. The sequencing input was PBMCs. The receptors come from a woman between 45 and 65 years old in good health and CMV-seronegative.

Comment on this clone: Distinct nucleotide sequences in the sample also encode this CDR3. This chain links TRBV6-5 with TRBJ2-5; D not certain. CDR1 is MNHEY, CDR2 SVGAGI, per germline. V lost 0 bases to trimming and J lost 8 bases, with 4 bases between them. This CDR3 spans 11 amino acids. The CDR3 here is CASSYSQTQYF. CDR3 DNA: TGTGCCAGCAGTTACTCACAAACCCAGTACTTC.

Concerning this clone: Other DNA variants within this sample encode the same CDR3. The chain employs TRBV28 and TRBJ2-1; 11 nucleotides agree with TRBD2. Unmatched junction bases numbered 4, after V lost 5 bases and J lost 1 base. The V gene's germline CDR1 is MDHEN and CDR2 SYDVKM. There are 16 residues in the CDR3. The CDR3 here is CASSTSGRGSYNEQFF. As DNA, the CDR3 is TGTGCCAGCAGTACTAGCGGGAGAGGATCCTACAATGAGCAGTTCTTC.

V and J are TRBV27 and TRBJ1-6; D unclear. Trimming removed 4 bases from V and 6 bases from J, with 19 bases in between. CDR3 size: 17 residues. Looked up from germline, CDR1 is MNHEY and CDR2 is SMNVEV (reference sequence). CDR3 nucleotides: TGTGCCAGCAGTTCCCCCGGGATTGGCCTGTCTAATTCACCCCTCCACTTT. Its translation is CASSSPGIGLSNSPLHF.

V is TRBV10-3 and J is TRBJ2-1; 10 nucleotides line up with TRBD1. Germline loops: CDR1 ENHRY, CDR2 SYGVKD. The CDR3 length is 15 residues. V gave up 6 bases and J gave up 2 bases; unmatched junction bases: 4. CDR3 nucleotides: TGTGCCATCAGAACCGGGACAGGGGCCTACAATGAGCAGTTCTTC. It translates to CAIRTGTGAYNEQFF.

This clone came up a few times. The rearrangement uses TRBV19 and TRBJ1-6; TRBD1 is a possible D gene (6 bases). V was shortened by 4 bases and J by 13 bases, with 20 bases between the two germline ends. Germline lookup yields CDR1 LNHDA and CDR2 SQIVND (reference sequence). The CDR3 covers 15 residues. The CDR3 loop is CASSSGGAVYGPLHF. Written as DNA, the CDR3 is TGTGCCAGTAGTAGTGGGGGGGCGGTTTACGGGCCCCTCCACTTT.

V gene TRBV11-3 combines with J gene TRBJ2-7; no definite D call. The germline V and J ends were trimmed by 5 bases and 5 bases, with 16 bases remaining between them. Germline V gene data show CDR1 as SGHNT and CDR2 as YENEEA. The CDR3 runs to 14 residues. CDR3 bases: TGTGCCAGCAGCCCTCGGGTAGAGTCCCACGAGCAGTACTTC. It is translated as CASSPRVESHEQYF.

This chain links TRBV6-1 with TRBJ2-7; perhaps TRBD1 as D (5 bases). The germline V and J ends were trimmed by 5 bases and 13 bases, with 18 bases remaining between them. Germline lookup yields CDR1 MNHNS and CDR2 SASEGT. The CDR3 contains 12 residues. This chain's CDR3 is CASSPSAGSPYF. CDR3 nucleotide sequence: TGTGCCAGCAGTCCAAGCGCAGGGTCACCTTACTTC.

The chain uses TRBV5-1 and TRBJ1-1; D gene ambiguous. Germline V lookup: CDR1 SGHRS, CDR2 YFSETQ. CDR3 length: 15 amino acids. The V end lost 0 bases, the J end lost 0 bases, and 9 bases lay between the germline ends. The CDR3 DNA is TGCGCCAGCAGCTTGGCGGTCGGGATGAACACTGAAGCTTTCTTT. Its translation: CASSLAVGMNTEAFF.

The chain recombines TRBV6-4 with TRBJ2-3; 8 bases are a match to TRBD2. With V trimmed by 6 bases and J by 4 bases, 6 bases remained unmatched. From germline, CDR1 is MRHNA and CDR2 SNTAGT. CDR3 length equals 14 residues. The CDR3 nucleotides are TGTGCCAGCAGCGAAGCGGGAGCAGCAGATACGCAGTATTTT. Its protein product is CASSEAGAADTQYF.

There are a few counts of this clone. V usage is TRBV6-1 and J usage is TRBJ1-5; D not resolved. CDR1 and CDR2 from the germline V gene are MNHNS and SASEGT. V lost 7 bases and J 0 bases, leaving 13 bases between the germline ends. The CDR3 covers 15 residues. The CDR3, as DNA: TGTGCCAGCACCAGACTTCAGAATAGCAATCAGCCCCAGCATTTT. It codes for CASTRLQNSNQPQHF.

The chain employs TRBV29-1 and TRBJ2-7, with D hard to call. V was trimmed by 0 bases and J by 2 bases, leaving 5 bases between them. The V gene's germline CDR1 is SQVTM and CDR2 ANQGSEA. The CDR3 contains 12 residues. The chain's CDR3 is CSVEDRAYEQYF. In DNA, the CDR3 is TGCAGCGTTGAAGATCGAGCCTACGAGCAGTACTTC.

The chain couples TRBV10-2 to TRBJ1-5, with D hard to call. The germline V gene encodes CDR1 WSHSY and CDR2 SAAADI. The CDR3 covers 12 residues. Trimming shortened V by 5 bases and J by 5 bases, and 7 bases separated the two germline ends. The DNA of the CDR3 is TGCGCCAGCAGTAAGGGAGATCAGCCCCAGCATTTT. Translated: CASSKGDQPQHF.

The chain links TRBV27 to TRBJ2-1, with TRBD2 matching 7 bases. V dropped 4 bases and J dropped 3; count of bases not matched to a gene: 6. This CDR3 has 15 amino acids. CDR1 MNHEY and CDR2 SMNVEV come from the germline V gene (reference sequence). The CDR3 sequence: CASSSAGTVYNEQFF. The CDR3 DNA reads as TGTGCCAGCAGTTCAGCGGGAACAGTCTACAATGAGCAGTTCTTC.

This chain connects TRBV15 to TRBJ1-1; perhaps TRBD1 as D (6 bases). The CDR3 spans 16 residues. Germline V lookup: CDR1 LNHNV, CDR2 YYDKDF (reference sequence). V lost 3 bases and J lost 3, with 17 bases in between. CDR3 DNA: TGTGCCACCAGCAGCCTAGCCGGGAGGGGGGACACTGAAGCTTTCTTT. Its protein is CATSSLAGRGDTEAFF.

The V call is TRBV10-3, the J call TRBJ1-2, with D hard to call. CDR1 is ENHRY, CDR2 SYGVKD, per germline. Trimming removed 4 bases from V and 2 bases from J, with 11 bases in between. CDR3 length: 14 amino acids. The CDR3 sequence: CAISASVLNYGYTF. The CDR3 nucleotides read TGTGCCATCAGTGCCTCAGTCTTAAACTATGGCTACACCTTC.

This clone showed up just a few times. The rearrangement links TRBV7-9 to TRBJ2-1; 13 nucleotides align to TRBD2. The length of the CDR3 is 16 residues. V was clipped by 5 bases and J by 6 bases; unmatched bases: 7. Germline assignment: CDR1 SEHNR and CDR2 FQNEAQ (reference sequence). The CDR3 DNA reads TGTGCCAGCAGCCCCCCGGGACTAGCGGGAACCAATGAGCAGTTCTTC. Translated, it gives CASSPPGLAGTNEQFF.

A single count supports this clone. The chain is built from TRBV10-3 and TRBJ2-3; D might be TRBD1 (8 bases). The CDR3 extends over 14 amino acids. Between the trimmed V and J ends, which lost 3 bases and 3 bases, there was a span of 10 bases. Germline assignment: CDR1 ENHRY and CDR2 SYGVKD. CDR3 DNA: TGTGCCATCAGTGAACAGGGGGGGACAGATACGCAGTATTTT. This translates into CAISEQGGTDTQYF.

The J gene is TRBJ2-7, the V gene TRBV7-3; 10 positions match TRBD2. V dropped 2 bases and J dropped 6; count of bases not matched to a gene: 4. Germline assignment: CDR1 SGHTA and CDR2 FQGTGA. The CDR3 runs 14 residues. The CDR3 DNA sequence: TGTGCCAGCAGCTTAGAGGTAGCGGGAGGCGAGCAGTACTTC. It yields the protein CASSLEVAGGEQYF.

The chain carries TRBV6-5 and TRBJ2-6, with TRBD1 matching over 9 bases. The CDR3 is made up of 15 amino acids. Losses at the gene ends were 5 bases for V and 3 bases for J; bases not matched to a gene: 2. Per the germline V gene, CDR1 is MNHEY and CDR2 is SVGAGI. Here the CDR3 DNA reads TGTGCCAGCAGTGGACAGGGGTATGGGGCCAACGTCCTGACTTTC. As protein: CASSGQGYGANVLTF.

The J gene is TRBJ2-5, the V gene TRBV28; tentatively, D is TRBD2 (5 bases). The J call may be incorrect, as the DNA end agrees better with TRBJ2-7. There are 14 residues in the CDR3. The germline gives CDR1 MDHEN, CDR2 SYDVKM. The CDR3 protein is CASSSPTGTYEQYF. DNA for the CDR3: TGTGCCAGCAGTTCCCCGACGGGAACCTACGAGCAGTACTTC.

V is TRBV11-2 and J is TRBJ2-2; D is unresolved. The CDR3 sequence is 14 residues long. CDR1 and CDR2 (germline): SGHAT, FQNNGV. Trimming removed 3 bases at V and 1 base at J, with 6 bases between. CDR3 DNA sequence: TGTGCCAGCAGCTTCCTAGAGAACACCGGGGAGCTGTTTTTT. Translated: CASSFLENTGELFF.

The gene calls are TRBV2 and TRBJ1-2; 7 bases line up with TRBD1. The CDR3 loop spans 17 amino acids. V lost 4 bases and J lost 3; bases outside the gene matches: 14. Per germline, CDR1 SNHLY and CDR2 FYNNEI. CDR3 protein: CASSGADGQVRDYGYTF. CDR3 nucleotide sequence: TGTGCCAGCAGTGGAGCTGATGGACAGGTTAGAGACTATGGCTACACCTTC.

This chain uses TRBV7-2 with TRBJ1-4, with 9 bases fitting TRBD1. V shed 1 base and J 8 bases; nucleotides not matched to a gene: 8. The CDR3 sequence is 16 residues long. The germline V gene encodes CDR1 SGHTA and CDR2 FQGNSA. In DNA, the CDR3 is TGTGCCAGCAGCTTAGTGGGACAGGGACTGACGGAAAAACTGTTTTTT. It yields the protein CASSLVGQGLTEKLFF.